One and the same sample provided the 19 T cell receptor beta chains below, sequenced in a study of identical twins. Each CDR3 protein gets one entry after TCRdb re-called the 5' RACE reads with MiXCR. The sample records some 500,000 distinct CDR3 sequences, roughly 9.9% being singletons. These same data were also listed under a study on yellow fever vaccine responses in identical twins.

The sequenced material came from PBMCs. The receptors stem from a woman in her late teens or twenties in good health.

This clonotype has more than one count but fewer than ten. The CDR3 loop reads CSARDVVYTQYF. CDR3 DNA sequence: TGCAGTGCTAGAGATGTTGTGTATACGCAGTATTTT. This sequence joins TRBV20-1 and TRBJ2-3; D uncertain. The CDR3 totals 12 residues. Trimming took off 0 bases at V and 7 bases at J, with 8 bases between the two ends. From germline, CDR1 is DFQATT and CDR2 SNEGSKA (reference sequence).

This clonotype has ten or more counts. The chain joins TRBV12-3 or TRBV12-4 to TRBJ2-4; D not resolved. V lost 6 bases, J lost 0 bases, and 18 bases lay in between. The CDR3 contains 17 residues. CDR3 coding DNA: TGTGCCAGCAGCCCTCGTTGGGCTAGATTAGCCAAAAACATTCAGTACTTC. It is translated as CASSPRWARLAKNIQYF.

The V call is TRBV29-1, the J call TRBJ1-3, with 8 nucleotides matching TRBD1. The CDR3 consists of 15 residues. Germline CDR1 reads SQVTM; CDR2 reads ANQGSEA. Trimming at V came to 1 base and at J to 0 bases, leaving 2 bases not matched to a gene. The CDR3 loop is CSVEGQGSSGNTIYF. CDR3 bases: TGCAGCGTTGAAGGACAGGGGAGCTCTGGAAACACCATATATTTT. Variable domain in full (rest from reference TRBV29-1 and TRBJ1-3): SAVISQKPSRDICQRGTSLTIQCQVDSQVTMMFWYRQQPGQSLTLIATANQGSEATYESGFVIDKFPISRPNLTFSTLTVSNMSPEDSSIYLCSVEGQGSSGNTIYFGEGSWLTVV.

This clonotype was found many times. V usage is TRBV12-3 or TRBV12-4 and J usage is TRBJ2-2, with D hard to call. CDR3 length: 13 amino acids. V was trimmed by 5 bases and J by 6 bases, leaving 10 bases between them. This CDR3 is CASSPVIPGELFF. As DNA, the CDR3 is TGTGCCAGCAGTCCCGTCATTCCCGGGGAGCTGTTTTTT.

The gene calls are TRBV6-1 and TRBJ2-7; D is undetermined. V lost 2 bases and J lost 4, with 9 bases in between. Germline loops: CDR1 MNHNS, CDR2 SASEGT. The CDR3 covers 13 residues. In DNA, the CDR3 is TGTGCCAGCAGTGAACTCGACGGGTACGAGCAGTACTTC. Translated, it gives CASSELDGYEQYF.

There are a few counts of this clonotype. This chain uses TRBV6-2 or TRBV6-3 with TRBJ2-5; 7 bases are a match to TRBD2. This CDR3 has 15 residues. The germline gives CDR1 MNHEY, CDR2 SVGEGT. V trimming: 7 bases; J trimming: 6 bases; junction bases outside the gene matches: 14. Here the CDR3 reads CASKLERGLRKTQYF. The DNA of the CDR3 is TGTGCCAGCAAGTTGGAGCGGGGCTTAAGGAAGACCCAGTACTTC.

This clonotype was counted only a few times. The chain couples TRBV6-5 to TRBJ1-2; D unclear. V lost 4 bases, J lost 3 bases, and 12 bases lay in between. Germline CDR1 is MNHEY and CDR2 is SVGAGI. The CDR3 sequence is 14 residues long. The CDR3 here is CASSLTQWDYGYTF. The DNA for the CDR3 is TGTGCCAGCAGTTTGACTCAATGGGACTATGGCTACACCTTC.

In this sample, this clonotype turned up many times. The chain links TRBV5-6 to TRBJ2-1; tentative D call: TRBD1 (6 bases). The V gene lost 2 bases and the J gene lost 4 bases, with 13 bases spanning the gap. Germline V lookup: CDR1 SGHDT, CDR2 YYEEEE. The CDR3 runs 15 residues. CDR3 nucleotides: TGTGCCAGCAGCTTAGGACAGCAACATTACAATGAGCAGTTCTTC. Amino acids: CASSLGQQHYNEQFF.

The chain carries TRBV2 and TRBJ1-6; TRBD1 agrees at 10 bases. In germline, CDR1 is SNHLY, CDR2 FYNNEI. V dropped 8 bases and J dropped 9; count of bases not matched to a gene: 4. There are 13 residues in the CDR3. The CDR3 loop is CASRQGAVSPLHF. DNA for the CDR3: TGTGCCAGCCGACAGGGGGCTGTTTCACCCCTCCACTTT.

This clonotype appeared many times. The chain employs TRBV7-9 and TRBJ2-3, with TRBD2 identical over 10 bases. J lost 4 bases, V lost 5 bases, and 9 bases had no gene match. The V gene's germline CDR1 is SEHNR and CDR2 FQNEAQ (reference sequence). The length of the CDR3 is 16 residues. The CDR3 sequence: CASSLGTSENSDTQYF. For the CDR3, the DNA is TGTGCCAGCAGCCTCGGGACTAGCGAAAATTCAGATACGCAGTATTTT.

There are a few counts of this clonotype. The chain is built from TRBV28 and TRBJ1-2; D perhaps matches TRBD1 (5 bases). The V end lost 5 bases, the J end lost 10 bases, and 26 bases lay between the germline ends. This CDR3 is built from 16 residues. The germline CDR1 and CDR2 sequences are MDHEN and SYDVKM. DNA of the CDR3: TGTGCCAGCAGTCCATCTGAGGGTAGGGGCTCAGAGTCCTACACCTTC. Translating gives CASSPSEGRGSESYTF.

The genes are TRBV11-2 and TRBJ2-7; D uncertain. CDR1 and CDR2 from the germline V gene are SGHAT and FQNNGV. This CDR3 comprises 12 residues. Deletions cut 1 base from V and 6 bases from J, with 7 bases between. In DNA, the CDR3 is TGTGCCAGCAGCTTAGTTCCCCCCGAGCAGTACTTC. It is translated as CASSLVPPEQYF.

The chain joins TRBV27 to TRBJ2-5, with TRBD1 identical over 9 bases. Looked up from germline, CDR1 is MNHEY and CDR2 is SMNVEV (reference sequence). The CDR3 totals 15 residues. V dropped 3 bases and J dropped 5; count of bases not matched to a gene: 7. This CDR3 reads CASSFLGQGGETQYF. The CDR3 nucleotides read TGTGCCAGCAGTTTTCTGGGACAGGGAGGGGAGACCCAGTACTTC.

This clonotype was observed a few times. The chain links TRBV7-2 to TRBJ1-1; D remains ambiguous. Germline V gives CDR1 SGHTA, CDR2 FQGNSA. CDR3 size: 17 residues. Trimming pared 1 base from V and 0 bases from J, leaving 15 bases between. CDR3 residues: CASSLGLAGLMNTEAFF. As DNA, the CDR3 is TGTGCCAGCAGCTTAGGGTTGGCAGGACTAATGAACACTGAAGCTTTCTTT. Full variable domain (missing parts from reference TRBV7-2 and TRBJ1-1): GAGVSQSPSNKVTEKGKDVELRCDPISGHTALYWYRQSLGQGLEFLIYFQGNSAPDKSGLPSDRFSAERTGGSVSTLTIQRTQQEDSAVYLCASSLGLAGLMNTEAFFGQGTRLTVV.

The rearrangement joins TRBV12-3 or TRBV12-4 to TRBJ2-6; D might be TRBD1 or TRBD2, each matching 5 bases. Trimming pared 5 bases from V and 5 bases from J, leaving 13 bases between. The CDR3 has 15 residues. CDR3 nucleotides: TGTGCCAGCAGTACCCCGGGGCCCCGGGCCAACGTCCTGACTTTC. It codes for CASSTPGPRANVLTF.

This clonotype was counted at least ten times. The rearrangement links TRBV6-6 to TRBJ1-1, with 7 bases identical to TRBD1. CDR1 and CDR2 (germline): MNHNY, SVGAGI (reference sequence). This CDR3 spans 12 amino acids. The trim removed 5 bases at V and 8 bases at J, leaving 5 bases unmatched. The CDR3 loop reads CASSRTGEEAFF. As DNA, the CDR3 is TGTGCCAGCAGTCGGACAGGTGAAGAAGCTTTCTTT.

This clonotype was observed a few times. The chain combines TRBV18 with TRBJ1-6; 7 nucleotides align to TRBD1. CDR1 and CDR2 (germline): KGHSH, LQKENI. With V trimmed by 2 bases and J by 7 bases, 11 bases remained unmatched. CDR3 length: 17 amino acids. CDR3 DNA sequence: TGTGCCAGCTCACCAGGGATCGACAGGGTTAACAATTCACCCCTCCACTTT. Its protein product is CASSPGIDRVNNSPLHF.

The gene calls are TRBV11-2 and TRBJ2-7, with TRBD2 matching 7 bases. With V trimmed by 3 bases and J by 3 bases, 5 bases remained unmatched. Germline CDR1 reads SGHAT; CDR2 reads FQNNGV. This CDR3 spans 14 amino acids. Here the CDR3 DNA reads TGTGCCAGCAGCTTCGCGGGAGCGAACTACGAGCAGTACTTC. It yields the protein CASSFAGANYEQYF.

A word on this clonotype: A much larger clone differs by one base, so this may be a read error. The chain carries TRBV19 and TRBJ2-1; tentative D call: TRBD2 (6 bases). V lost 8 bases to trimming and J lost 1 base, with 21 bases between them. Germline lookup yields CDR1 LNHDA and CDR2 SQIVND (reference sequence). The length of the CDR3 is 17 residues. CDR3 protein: CASGKSPAGGSYNEQFF. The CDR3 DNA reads TGTGCCAGTGGTAAGTCTCCCGCCGGGGGATCCTACAATGAGCAGTTCTTC.